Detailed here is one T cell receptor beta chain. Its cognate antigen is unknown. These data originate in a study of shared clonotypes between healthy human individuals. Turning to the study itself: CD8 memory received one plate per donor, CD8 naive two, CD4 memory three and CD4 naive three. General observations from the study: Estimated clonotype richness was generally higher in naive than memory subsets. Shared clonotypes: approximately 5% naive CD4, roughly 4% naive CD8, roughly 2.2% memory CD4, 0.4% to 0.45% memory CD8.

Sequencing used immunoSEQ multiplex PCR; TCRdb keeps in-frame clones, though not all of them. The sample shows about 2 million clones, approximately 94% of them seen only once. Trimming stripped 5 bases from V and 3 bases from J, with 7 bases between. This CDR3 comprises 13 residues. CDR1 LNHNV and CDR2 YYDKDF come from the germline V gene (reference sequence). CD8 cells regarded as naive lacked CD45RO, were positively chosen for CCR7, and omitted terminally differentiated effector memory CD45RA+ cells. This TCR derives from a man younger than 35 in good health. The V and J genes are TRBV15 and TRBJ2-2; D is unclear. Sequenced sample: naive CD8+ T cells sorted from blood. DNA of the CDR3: TGTGCCACCAGCCCTCGAGACACCGGGGAGCTGTTTTTT. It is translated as CATSPRDTGELFF.